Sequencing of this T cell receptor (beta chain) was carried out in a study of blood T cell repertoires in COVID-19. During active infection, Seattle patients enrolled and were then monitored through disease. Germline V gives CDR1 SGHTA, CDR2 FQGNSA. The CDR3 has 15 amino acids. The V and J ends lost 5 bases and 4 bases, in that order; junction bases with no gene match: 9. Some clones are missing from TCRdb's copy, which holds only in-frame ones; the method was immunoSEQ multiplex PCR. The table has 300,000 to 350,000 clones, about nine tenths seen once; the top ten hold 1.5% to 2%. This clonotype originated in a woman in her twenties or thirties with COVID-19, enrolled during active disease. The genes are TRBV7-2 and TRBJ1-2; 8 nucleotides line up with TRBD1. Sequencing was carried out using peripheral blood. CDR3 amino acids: CASSAQRTGSYGYTF. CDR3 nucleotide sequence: TGTGCCAGCAGCGCCCAGAGGACAGGGAGCTATGGCTACACCTTC. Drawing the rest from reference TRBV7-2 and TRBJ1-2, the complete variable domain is GAGVSQSPSNKVTEKGKDVELRCDPISGHTALYWYRQSLGQGLEFLIYFQGNSAPDKSGLPSDRFSAERTGGSVSTLTIQRTQQEDSAVYLCASSAQRTGSYGYTFGSGTRLTVV.